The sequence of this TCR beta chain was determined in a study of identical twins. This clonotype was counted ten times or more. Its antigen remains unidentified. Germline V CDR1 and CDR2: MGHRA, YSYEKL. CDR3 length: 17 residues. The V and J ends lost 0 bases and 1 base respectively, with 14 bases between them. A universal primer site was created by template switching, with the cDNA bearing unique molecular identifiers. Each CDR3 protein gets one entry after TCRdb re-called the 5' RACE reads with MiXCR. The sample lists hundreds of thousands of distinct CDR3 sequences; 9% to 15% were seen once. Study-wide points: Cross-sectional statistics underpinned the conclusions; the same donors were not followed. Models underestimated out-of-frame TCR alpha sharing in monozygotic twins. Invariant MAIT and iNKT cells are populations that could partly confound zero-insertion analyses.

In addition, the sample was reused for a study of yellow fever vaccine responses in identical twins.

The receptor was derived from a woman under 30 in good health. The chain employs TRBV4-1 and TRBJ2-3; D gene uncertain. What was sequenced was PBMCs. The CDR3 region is CASSQELPLSGTDTQYF. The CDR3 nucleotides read TGCGCCAGCAGCCAAGAACTGCCTCTTTCGGGCACAGATACGCAGTATTTT.